This is a list of T cell receptor beta chains from one sample in a study of liver allograft versus peripheral blood T cells. TCRdb called the reads again in MiXCR, with one record for every CDR3 protein. The sample consists of 9,500 to 13,000 distinct CDR3 sequences, about 23% of them appearing once. The receptor set was obtained from a human patient who had a liver transplant. A share of the T cells may be of graft donor origin. The CDR3 runs from the conserved cysteine through the conserved F or W. A D gene is named only where the DNA matches it firmly. Rows give clone size only sometimes, using once, few, many, or a class for an expanded clone.

TRBD1,TRBJ2-7,TRBV6-5,.,TGTGCCAGCAGATTACTTCCTCAGGGGGCAGGCGAGCAGTACTTC,CASRLLPQGAGEQYF
.,TRBJ1-1,TRBV18,medium-sized,TGTGCCAGCTCACCCCTAGGAGCAGGGTTGGGAACTGAAGCTTTCTTT,CASSPLGAGLGTEAFF
TRBD1,TRBJ2-7,TRBV6-1,few,TGTGCCAGCAGTTGGGACAGGACCTCCTACGAGCAGTACTTC,CASSWDRTSYEQYF
.,TRBJ1-1,TRBV18,medium-sized,TGTGCCAGCTCCTGGACAGAGAACACTGAAGCTTTCTTT,CASSWTENTEAFF
TRBD1,TRBJ2-7,TRBV20-1,.,TGCAGTGCTAGGGGGACAGGGGTTTCCGAGCAGTACTTC,CSARGTGVSEQYF
.,TRBJ1-4,TRBV18,medium-sized,TGTGCCAGCTCACCGTTCAGAGGCTATAATGAAAAACTGTTTTTT,CASSPFRGYNEKLFF
TRBD1,TRBJ1-6,TRBV6-5,medium-sized,TGTGCCAGCAGTCGCGACAGGGGGGAAAATTCACCCCTCCACTTT,CASSRDRGENSPLHF
.,TRBJ1-1,TRBV29-1,medium-sized,TGCAGCGTTGAAGGGAGGGTGAACACTGAAGCTTTCTTT,CSVEGRVNTEAFF
.,TRBJ1-1,TRBV20-1,.,TGCAGTGCCCGGAATTGGGAAGGCACTGAAGCTTTCTTT,CSARNWEGTEAFF
.,TRBJ1-1,TRBV7-9,few,TGTGCCAGCAGCTTAGGAGAGGGGACAGCTTTCTTT,CASSLGEGTAFF
TRBD1,TRBJ1-5,TRBV20-1,.,TGCAGTGCTAGGAGGAACAGGGGGTATAGCAATCAGCCCCAGCATTTT,CSARRNRGYSNQPQHF
TRBD1,TRBJ1-6,TRBV6-5,medium-sized,TGTGCCAGCAGTTTTAGGACAGGGGTTTCACCCCTCCACTTT,CASSFRTGVSPLHF
.,TRBJ1-5,TRBV6-5,.,TGTGCCAGCAGCTGGGGGGGTGGCAGCAATCAGCCCCAGCATTTT,CASSWGGGSNQPQHF
.,TRBJ1-1,TRBV5-6,.,TGTGCCAGCAGCTTGAGAGGGGCGCTTGATACTGAAGCTTTCTTT,CASSLRGALDTEAFF
.,TRBJ1-4,TRBV19,medium-sized,TGTGCCAGTAGTATCCCAAGGGGGGCAACTAATGAAAAACTGTTTTTT,CASSIPRGATNEKLFF
TRBD1,TRBJ1-5,TRBV12-5,.,TGTGCTAGTGGTCCCCCTGTGGACAGGGGGCCGTGGCAGCCCCAGCATTTT,CASGPPVDRGPWQPQHF
TRBD1,TRBJ2-7,TRBV15,.,TGTGCCACCAGCAGTAGGGGACAGGGCTTTGACGAGCAGTACTTC,CATSSRGQGFDEQYF
.,TRBJ1-1,TRBV27,few,TGTGCCAGCAGCATCTTACAGGGAGTAAACACTGAAGCTTTCTTT,CASSILQGVNTEAFF
.,TRBJ1-1,TRBV28,few,TGTGCCAGCAGTTTAGATGCATACGGGGCTGAAGCTTTCTTT,CASSLDAYGAEAFF
.,TRBJ1-2,TRBV6-2/TRBV6-3,medium-sized,TGTGCCAGCAGCATCGTACTTAACTATGGCTACACCTTC,CASSIVLNYGYTF
.,TRBJ1-6,TRBV6-5,few,TGTGCCAGCAGTTACAGGGCCGTGGGCAATTCACCCCTCCACTTT,CASSYRAVGNSPLHF
TRBD2,TRBJ2-7,TRBV30,.,TGTGCCTGGAACGGGGGGATCAAAAGGGAAACTGGACTAGCGGGAGGAAGGTACGAGCAGTACTTC,CAWNGGIKRETGLAGGRYEQYF
TRBD2,TRBJ2-1,TRBV7-3,.,TGTGCCAGCAGGTATCTAGCGGGAGCGGGCTACAATGAGCAGTTCTTC,CASRYLAGAGYNEQFF
TRBD1,TRBJ1-6,TRBV20-1,.,TGCAGTGCCCCCCCCGGACAGGGGAATTCACCCCTCCACTTT,CSAPPGQGNSPLHF
.,TRBJ2-7,TRBV29-1,medium-sized,TGCAGCGTTGTGGGTCGGTTCGTCTACGAGCAGTACTTC,CSVVGRFVYEQYF
.,TRBJ1-4,TRBV5-6,.,TGTGCCAGCAGCTTGGGGCCCTATAATGAAAAACTGTTTTTT,CASSLGPYNEKLFF
.,TRBJ2-1,TRBV19,few,TGTGCCAGTAGCCCCAGGAGGGGAGTTTACAATGAGCAGTTCTTC,CASSPRRGVYNEQFF
TRBD2,TRBJ2-1,TRBV20-1,.,TGCAGTGCTAGAGTCCCCAGCGGGGACCCCTATGGGGATGAGCAGTTCTTC,CSARVPSGDPYGDEQFF
TRBD1,TRBJ1-6,TRBV19,medium-sized,TGTGCCAGTAATCGGGACAGGAATAATTCACCCCTCCACTTT,CASNRDRNNSPLHF
.,TRBJ2-1,TRBV10-3,.,TGTGCCACAAAGGGAGCGGGTGAGCAGTTCTTC,CATKGAGEQFF
TRBD2,TRBJ2-1,TRBV24-1,.,TGTGCCACCTCGTGGCGGGGGGGCAACAATGAGCAGTTCTTC,CATSWRGGNNEQFF
.,TRBJ1-6,TRBV5-4,few,TGTGCCAGCAGCTCGGGGGCGGACATTTCACCCCTCCACTTT,CASSSGADISPLHF
TRBD1,TRBJ1-1,TRBV19,medium-sized,TGTGCCAGTAGTCCGACGACAGGGGGCGCGTACACTGAAGCTTTCTTT,CASSPTTGGAYTEAFF